The present TCR beta chain was sequenced within a study of cytomegalovirus exposure and HLA in healthy donors. The germline CDR1 and CDR2 sequences are PRHDT and FYEKMQ (reference sequence). Germline trimming cut 3 bases from V and 8 bases from J; bases unmatched to any gene: 8. The CDR3 sequence is 15 residues long. PCR used 60 Vbeta primers and 13 Jbeta primers. In the authors' workflow: Later analysis identified tens of millions of unique TCR beta chains, about 10 million shared. Libraries were prepared by immunoSEQ multiplex PCR; TCRdb keeps only in-frame clonotypes and omits some of them. V and J calls and clone size are those listed in that table; D and trimming were worked out from the DNA. The profile shows 90,000 or so clones, roughly 77% of them singletons. This clone was seen more than once but under ten times.

The J gene is TRBJ1-2, the V gene TRBV13, with TRBD1 matching over 11 bases. The source is a man aged 55 to 69 in good health and CMV-seronegative. Sequencing was done on a sample of PBMCs. CDR3 region: CASSLDRGRIRGYTF. CDR3 nucleotide sequence: TGTGCCAGCAGCTTGGACAGGGGGCGAATTCGGGGCTACACCTTC.